A selection of T cell receptor beta chains follows, all from one sample in a study of blood T cell repertoires in COVID-19. Clones were sequenced by immunoSEQ multiplex PCR, and TCRdb holds only the in-frame ones, with some missing. This sample has over 450,000 clones, with less than 90% found just once. The sequenced sample was peripheral blood. Every receptor here comes from a woman in her 50s with COVID-19, enrolled during active disease. CDR3s include the opening cysteine and the closing phenylalanine or tryptophan. D genes are given only for firm matches. Only part of the rows carry a size: once, few, many, or a class if the clone is expanded.

cdr3_aa cdr3_nt v_call clone_size d_call j_call
CASRLPGQGALNEQFF TGCGCCAGCAGACTCCCCGGACAGGGGGCGTTAAATGAGCAGTTCTTC TRBV10-2 - TRBD1 TRBJ2-1
CASSILTGVNTEAFF TGTGCCAGTAGTATCCTCACGGGGGTTAACACTGAAGCTTTCTTT TRBV19 - - TRBJ1-1
CASTLMRDSEAFF TGTGCCAGCACCCTGATGCGGGACAGTGAAGCTTTCTTT TRBV7-5 once - TRBJ1-1
CATSDSLAGGSYEQYF TGTGCCACCAGTGATTCGTTAGCGGGGGGCTCCTACGAGCAGTACTTC TRBV24-1 - TRBD2 TRBJ2-7
CASSGSSGGARDTQYF TGTGCCAGCAGTGGATCTAGCGGGGGGGCGAGAGATACGCAGTATTTT TRBV2 once TRBD2 TRBJ2-3
CASSLLPSGNQETQYF TGTGCCAGCAGCTTACTTCCTAGCGGAAATCAAGAGACCCAGTACTTC TRBV7-6 - TRBD2 TRBJ2-5
CASSPGGQPQHF TGTGCCAGCAGCCCAGGAGGTCAGCCCCAGCATTTT TRBV13 once - TRBJ1-5
CASSRRTGRNEKLFF TGTGCCAGCAGCCGGAGGACAGGACGAAATGAAAAACTGTTTTTT TRBV3-1/TRBV3-2 - TRBD1 TRBJ1-4
CAWSVSGGVRQPQHF TGTGCCTGGAGTGTGTCCGGGGGAGTCAGACAGCCCCAGCATTTT TRBV30 - - TRBJ1-5
CASSLAAGTEAFF TGCGCCAGCAGCTTGGCAGCGGGCACAGAAGCTTTCTTT TRBV5-1 - - TRBJ1-1
CASSFVLWGRNTEAFF TGTGCCAGCAGCTTTGTTTTGTGGGGGCGGAACACTGAAGCTTTCTTT TRBV7-9 once - TRBJ1-1
CASSQDLGTGNTEAFF TGTGCCAGCAGCCAAGATTTGGGCACTGGGAACACTGAAGCTTTCTTT TRBV3-1/TRBV3-2 - - TRBJ1-1
CASSPGTGNTEAFF TGTGCCAGCTCACCTGGGACAGGGAACACTGAAGCTTTCTTT TRBV18 - TRBD1 TRBJ1-1
CAGRRGGNNNEQFF TGTGCCGGTCGGCGCGGGGGGAATAACAATGAGCAGTTCTTC TRBV30 - TRBD2 TRBJ2-1
CASSQDRLNYGYTF TGTGCCAGCAGCCAAGACCGACTTAACTATGGCTACACCTTC TRBV3-1/TRBV3-2 - - TRBJ1-2
CASSFGDRVGETQYF TGCGCCAGCAGCTTTGGCGACAGGGTTGGGGAGACCCAGTACTTC TRBV5-1 once TRBD1 TRBJ2-5
CASSLRFSGWLFF TGTGCCAGCAGTTTAAGGTTTTCAGGGTGGCTGTTTTTT TRBV28 - - TRBJ1-4
CASSSGWGRGDTEAFF TGCGCCAGCAGCTCCGGATGGGGTCGGGGGGACACTGAAGCTTTCTTT TRBV5-1 once - TRBJ1-1
CSVEGASSYNEQFF TGCAGCGTTGAGGGGGCGAGCTCCTACAATGAGCAGTTCTTC TRBV29-1 - - TRBJ2-1
CASLGPGDFNSPLHF TGTGCCAGCCTGGGACCGGGGGACTTTAATTCACCCCTCCACTTT TRBV6-6 - - TRBJ1-6
CASGGGISPYEQYF TGTGCCAGCGGGGGAGGAATCAGTCCCTACGAGCAGTACTTC TRBV21-1 - - TRBJ2-7
CASSPLAYTEAFF TGTGCCAGCAGTCCCTTGGCCTACACTGAAGCTTTCTTT TRBV12-3/TRBV12-4 once - TRBJ1-1
CASSLGRRGGNEQFF TGTGCCAGCAGCCTGGGACGGCGGGGCGGGAATGAGCAGTTCTTC TRBV11-3 - - TRBJ2-1
CASSRTGGVGTEAFF TGTGCCAGCAGCAGGACAGGGGGCGTGGGAACTGAAGCTTTCTTT TRBV5-4 - TRBD1 TRBJ1-1
CASQLGGTSTDTQYF TGTGCCAGTCAGTTGGGAGGGACTAGCACAGATACGCAGTATTTT TRBV19 - TRBD2 TRBJ2-3
CASSPSRGDTQYF TGTGCCAGCAGCCCTAGTCGGGGGGATACGCAGTATTTT TRBV7-3 once - TRBJ2-3
CASSLGELADTQYF TGTGCCAGCAGCCTGGGAGAGTTGGCAGATACGCAGTATTTT TRBV7-3 once - TRBJ2-3